The clone carrying this T cell receptor (beta chain) was found once. This sample was taken from a study of cytomegalovirus exposure and HLA in healthy donors. The PCR ran on 60 Vbeta and 13 Jbeta primers. Sequencing used immunoSEQ multiplex PCR; TCRdb keeps in-frame clones, though not all of them. This table has over 150,000 clones, 82% appearing once. Looked up from germline, CDR1 is SEHNR and CDR2 is FQNEAQ (reference sequence). The CDR3 has 12 amino acids. The V gene lost 4 bases and the J gene lost 11 bases, with 14 bases spanning the gap. The chain is built from TRBV7-9 and TRBJ1-1, with a weak D call TRBD1 (6 bases). This receptor was taken from a girl aged 10 to 17 in good health and CMV-seropositive. Sequenced input: PBMCs. The CDR3 DNA is TGTGCCAGCAGCTCCCAGGGGCGGGAGGCTTTCTTT. It codes for CASSSQGREAFF.